This is a list of T cell receptor beta chains from one sample in a study of cytomegalovirus exposure and HLA in healthy donors. Assay used: immunoSEQ multiplex PCR; TCRdb lists only in-frame clones, some missing. The data hold approximately 100,000 clones, with under 85% observed a single time. The sample consisted of PBMCs. All receptors come from a woman aged 45-59 years in good health and CMV-seropositive. The CDR3 runs from the conserved cysteine through the conserved F or W. Each record gives: D gene, V gene, clone size, CDR3 length, J gene, CDR3 protein, CDR3 DNA. A D gene is named only where the DNA matches it firmly. The size entry is marked missing in some rows and otherwise reads once, few, many or a size class.

TRBD1	TRBV4-3	-	15	TRBJ2-1	CASSQTDRADNEQFF	TGCGCCAGCAGCCAGACGGACAGGGCGGACAATGAGCAGTTCTTC
-	TRBV6-5	-	14	TRBJ2-1	CASSPGGGYNEQFF	TGTGCCAGCAGTCCTGGAGGAGGCTACAATGAGCAGTTCTTC
-	TRBV19	-	12	TRBJ2-7	CASSSSSYEQYF	TGTGCCAGTAGTTCGAGCTCCTACGAGCAGTACTTC
-	TRBV7-9	few	16	TRBJ2-1	CASSSTVRGMYNEQFF	TGTGCCAGCAGCAGCACGGTTAGGGGAATGTACAATGAGCAGTTCTTC
-	TRBV7-2	-	14	TRBJ1-2	CASSLDGANYGYTF	TGTGCCAGCAGCTTAGACGGTGCTAACTATGGCTACACCTTC
-	TRBV10-3	-	15	TRBJ2-7	CAISEVGRGIYEQYF	TGTGCCATCAGTGAGGTCGGGAGAGGGATCTACGAGCAGTACTTC
TRBD1	TRBV5-1	few	14	TRBJ1-2	CASTLTGDGLNYTF	TGCGCCAGCACCCTGACAGGGGACGGTTTGAACTACACCTTC
-	TRBV19	-	14	TRBJ2-7	CASSGGQSSYEQYF	TGTGCCAGTAGTGGGGGACAAAGCTCCTACGAGCAGTACTTC
TRBD1	TRBV6-5	-	15	TRBJ1-5	CASSLGQSGNQPQHF	TGTGCCAGCAGTTTGGGACAGTCGGGCAATCAGCCCCAGCATTTT
-	TRBV6-1	-	13	TRBJ1-5	CASSSGNNQPQHF	TGTGCCAGTTCCTCGGGGAACAATCAGCCCCAGCATTTT
-	TRBV29-1	-	13	TRBJ2-3	CSVAGLRTDTQYF	TGCAGCGTCGCGGGTCTCCGCACAGATACGCAGTATTTT
TRBD1	TRBV7-6	-	14	TRBJ2-7	CASSFGTGHYEQYF	TGTGCCAGCAGCTTCGGGACAGGGCACTACGAGCAGTACTTC
-	TRBV18	-	16	TRBJ2-3	CASSPKTLEFTDTQYF	TGTGCCAGCTCACCCAAGACATTAGAGTTCACAGATACGCAGTATTTT
TRBD2	TRBV15	few	17	TRBJ2-1	CATSRGMGSGNYNEQFF	TGTGCCACCAGCAGAGGTATGGGTAGCGGGAACTACAATGAGCAGTTCTTC
TRBD1	TRBV18	-	16	TRBJ2-7	CASSRRGGQGIHEQYF	TGTGCCAGCTCACGGAGGGGTGGACAGGGGATCCACGAGCAGTACTTC
-	TRBV25-1	-	14	TRBJ1-1	CASSADQGPEAAFF	TGTGCCAGCAGTGCAGACCAGGGGCCTGAGGCAGCTTTCTTT
TRBD1	TRBV7-8	-	14	TRBJ1-2	CASSPTGTGYGYTF	TGTGCCAGCAGCCCGACCGGGACAGGCTATGGCTACACCTTC
TRBD2	TRBV7-6	-	17	TRBJ2-5	CASSLGPAGGVGETQYF	TGTGCCAGCAGCTTAGGTCCAGCGGGGGGTGTAGGAGAGACCCAGTACTTC
TRBD1	TRBV2	-	13	TRBJ1-1	CASRVTGGTEAFF	TGTGCCAGCAGGGTCACAGGGGGGACTGAAGCTTTCTTT
TRBD2	TRBV7-9	once	14	TRBJ2-3	CASSLAPSGDTQYF	TGTGCCAGCAGCTTAGCTCCTAGCGGGGATACGCAGTATTTT
TRBD1	TRBV7-9	-	13	TRBJ1-1	CASSNRGNTEAFF	TGTGCCAGCAGCAACAGGGGGAACACTGAAGCTTTCTTT
TRBD1	TRBV4-1	-	15	TRBJ2-5	CASSQRQGEGETQYF	TGCGCCAGCAGCCAACGACAGGGAGAAGGAGAGACCCAGTACTTC
TRBD1	TRBV5-6	-	13	TRBJ1-2	CASSDRVNYGYTF	TGTGCCAGCAGCGACAGGGTTAACTATGGCTACACCTTC
-	TRBV19	few	11	TRBJ1-1	CASWRPTEAFF	TGTGCCAGTTGGCGGCCCACTGAAGCTTTCTTT
-	TRBV7-2	-	14	TRBJ2-2	CASSPGGWGGELFF	TGTGCCAGCAGCCCGGGGGGCTGGGGCGGGGAGCTGTTTTTT
-	TRBV5-6	-	13	TRBJ1-2	CASSRNRGYGYTF	TGTGCCAGCAGCAGAAACCGGGGCTATGGCTACACCTTC
-	TRBV19	once	12	TRBJ2-7	CASSRNSYEQYF	TGTGCCAGTAGTAGGAACAGCTACGAGCAGTACTTC
TRBD2	TRBV27	-	17	TRBJ2-1	CASSLSTAGVGYNEQFF	TGTGCCAGCAGTTTATCGACGGCGGGAGTGGGGTACAATGAGCAGTTCTTC
-	TRBV7-6	-	13	TRBJ1-1	CASSLAPAREAFF	TGTGCCAGCAGCTTAGCCCCGGCCAGGGAAGCTTTCTTT
-	TRBV4-1	-	14	TRBJ2-2	CASSQGSAVAELFF	TGCGCCAGCAGCCAAGGGAGTGCGGTGGCGGAGCTGTTTTTT
TRBD2	TRBV6-5	few	12	TRBJ2-7	CASSYAGGEQYF	TGTGCCAGCAGTTACGCGGGGGGCGAGCAGTACTTC
-	TRBV10-3	-	12	TRBJ2-3	CAISGTTDTQYF	TGTGCCATCAGTGGAACTACAGATACGCAGTATTTT
-	TRBV4-1	-	13	TRBJ2-5	CASSGRDQETQYF	TGCGCCAGCAGCGGGCGGGACCAAGAGACCCAGTACTTC
TRBD2	TRBV6-6	-	14	TRBJ2-6	CAGAGGPGANVLTF	TGTGCCGGGGCGGGGGGGCCTGGGGCCAACGTCCTGACTTTC
TRBD2	TRBV5-8	-	15	TRBJ2-6	CASSWGGTGANVLTF	TGTGCCAGCAGCTGGGGGGGGACTGGGGCCAACGTCCTGACTTTC
-	TRBV5-5	few	15	TRBJ1-2	CASSLGVAGYYGYTF	TGTGCCAGCAGCTTAGGAGTAGCAGGGTACTATGGCTACACCTTC
TRBD2	TRBV7-2	-	19	TRBJ2-1	CASSLLRTSPSSSYNEQFF	TGTGCCAGCAGCTTATTGAGGACTAGTCCTAGCAGCTCCTACAATGAGCAGTTCTTC
-	TRBV4-2	few	14	TRBJ2-1	CASSLPGTGNEQFF	TGTGCCAGCAGCCTCCCCGGTACGGGCAATGAGCAGTTCTTC
TRBD2	TRBV7-3	-	14	TRBJ2-1	CASSLAGERGEQFF	TGTGCCAGCAGCTTAGCGGGAGAGAGGGGTGAGCAGTTCTTC
TRBD1	TRBV2	once	15	TRBJ1-6	CASSAPTGEYSPLHF	TGTGCCAGCAGTGCCCCGACAGGGGAATATTCACCCCTCCACTTT
-	TRBV19	-	12	TRBJ1-2	CASSPGYYGYTF	TGTGCCAGTAGCCCAGGATACTATGGCTACACCTTC
TRBD1	TRBV10-3	-	14	TRBJ2-1	CAISGGTGDNEQFF	TGTGCCATCAGTGGCGGGACAGGGGACAATGAGCAGTTCTTC
-	TRBV20-1	-	11	TRBJ2-5	CSARGEETQYF	TGCAGTGCTCGAGGGGAGGAGACCCAGTACTTC
TRBD1	TRBV5-5	-	15	TRBJ1-5	CASSSQGLSNQPQHF	TGTGCCAGCAGCTCACAGGGGTTAAGCAATCAGCCCCAGCATTTT
TRBD2	TRBV27	-	16	TRBJ2-5	CASSYGLAGGRETQYF	TGTGCCAGCAGCTACGGACTAGCGGGGGGCAGGGAGACCCAGTACTTC
TRBD1	TRBV5-4	few	15	TRBJ1-2	CASAPGGQGGIGYTF	TGTGCCAGCGCCCCGGGTGGACAGGGGGGAATAGGCTACACCTTC
-	TRBV5-4	few	19	TRBJ1-5	CASKSRGGEVLYSNQPQHF	TGTGCCAGCAAATCCCGGGGGGGGGAGGTTCTTTATAGCAATCAGCCCCAGCATTTT
TRBD1	TRBV19	-	13	TRBJ2-7	CASSPGTGYEQYF	TGTGCCAGTAGCCCTGGGACAGGGTACGAGCAGTACTTC